A single TCR beta chain is shown here with its context. Its antigen is still unknown. This CDR3 region has 14 residues. The germline CDR1 and CDR2 sequences are SEHNR and FQNEAQ (reference sequence). J was trimmed by 5 bases and V by 5 bases; bases with no gene match: 8. Isolated RNA was reverse transcribed into cDNA used as the sequencing template. Assay: immunoSEQ multiplex PCR; the TCRdb copy retains only in-frame clones and omits some. This sample has around 86,000 clones, with over 70% found just once. The source of the sample is a study of CD8+ T cells in alopecia areata. Study-wide findings and caveats: For lesional scalp, especially alopecia totalis/universalis, clonality was higher than in normal scalp. Treatment with tofacitinib significantly lowered scalp clonality and reduced expanded CD8+ clones among the top 100. Numerous clones, expanded in lesions, remained in scalp and blood during tofacitinib.

Indicated treatment: oral pan-JAK inhibitor, 5-10 mg twice daily. V is TRBV7-9 and J is TRBJ1-2, with 7 bases identical to TRBD1. Sequenced material: CD8+ T cells sorted from blood, taken at week 44, from a patient treated with tofacitinib. This receptor was obtained from a human donor with alopecia areata. The CDR3 region is CASSMTGSGYGYTF. CDR3 in DNA: TGTGCCAGCAGCATGACAGGGTCAGGGTATGGCTACACCTTC.